The clone carrying this T cell receptor (beta chain) has only a few counts. The entry originates in a study of response to subunit inactivated influenza vaccine. J was trimmed by 6 bases and V by 4 bases; bases with no gene match: 5. The CDR3 has 14 amino acids. The germline V gene has CDR1 SEHNR and CDR2 FQNEAQ (reference sequence). TCRdb independently ran MiXCR on the RT-PCR reads; one entry per CDR3 protein. The sample lists some 800,000 distinct CDR3 sequences, 21% occurring once. The chain links TRBV7-9 to TRBJ2-1, with 8 bases that match TRBD2. The receptor was derived from a man in his forties or fifties who received an inactivated influenza vaccine. Sequencing used PBMCs from blood, obtained roughly 5 days after vaccination. The CDR3 sequence is CASSSGGPGNEQFF. The CDR3 bases are TGTGCCAGCAGCTCGGGGGGGCCGGGCAATGAGCAGTTCTTC.